This T cell receptor beta chain was identified in a study of vaccination and CD4 T cells after COVID-19. At the level of the study: Two of the convalescents were Hispanic, and the group consisted of six males and four females. Stimulation of cells relied on overlapping spike peptides derived from SARS-CoV-2, HCoV-NL63, HCoV-OC43 and HCoV-229E.

Documented treatment: roughly nine-day PBMC culture with coronavirus spike peptide pools or control peptides (ViraFEST assay). Trimming took off 2 bases at V and 8 bases at J, with 10 bases between the two ends. The CDR3 consists of 12 residues. This clonotype was observed a few times. Its matching antigen is unknown. The study's findings and limits: Median reactive clonotypes, those recognizing SARS-CoV-2, rose from 21 to 38, not significantly. Convalescent patient numbers were relatively low, with no early post-infection timepoints.

The Oncomine TCR Beta short-read assay sequenced DNA from cultured CD4+ T cells. TCRdb recomputed calls from the PCR reads with MiXCR, one row per CDR3 protein. The sample comprises 15,000 or so distinct CDR3 sequences, around 30% of which are singletons, and approximately 14% rests with the top ten. The chain is built from TRBV12-3 or TRBV12-4 and TRBJ2-7; D is unclear. Sequencing used cultured CD4+ T cells from blood. This clonotype was sampled from a human donor with COVID-19. In DNA form, the CDR3 reads TGTGCCAGCAGTTTACTCCCATTAAAGCAGTACTTC. Amino acid sequence: CASSLLPLKQYF.